This T cell receptor beta chain was found in a study of response to subunit inactivated influenza vaccine. General observations from the study: Authors suggested each seasonal influenza vaccination recruits few new T cells.

MiXCR, run by TCRdb on the RT-PCR reads, gives a single entry per CDR3 protein. The sample has 700,000 to 800,000 distinct CDR3 sequences, less than 20% seen once. A remark on this clonotype: What it recognizes is unknown.

The sequence came from a man aged 50-60 years who received an inactivated influenza vaccine. The sequenced sample was PBMCs from blood, obtained 5 days after vaccination.

This chain's CDR3 is CASSGTGVMWSGANVLTF. The CDR3 DNA is TGTGCCAGCTCAGGGACAGGGGTGATGTGGTCTGGGGCCAACGTCCTGACTTTC. The chain couples TRBV18 to TRBJ2-6, with 10 bases lining up with TRBD1. V was pared by 5 bases and J by 1 base, with 8 bases of the junction left unmatched. CDR3 length: 18 residues. Germline V gives CDR1 KGHSH, CDR2 LQKENI.